This T cell receptor beta chain is from a study of blood T cells in healthy people across ages. The use of a sample-barcoded 5' primer and a J-beta primer mix characterized a second PCR of roughly 7 to 12 cycles. Sequencing recovered at least 2.5 million CDR3-containing paired-end reads from each sample. From the 5' RACE reads, TCRdb called clonotypes with MiXCR, one entry per CDR3 protein. The table shows around 1,800,000 distinct CDR3 sequences, with roughly two fifths occurring only once. The sample holds one count of this clonotype. Its specificity is not known. Its ends do not fully match the called genes, so a read error is possible. The CDR3 is made up of 15 amino acids. From germline, CDR1 is LGHNA and CDR2 YSLEER. General observations from the study: The long-lived group displayed more naive CD4+ cells, plus higher diversity, than the aged donors did.

The TCR comes from a human donor in good health. V usage is TRBV4-3 and J usage is TRBJ1-1, with a tentative D call TRBD1 (5 bases). The specimen was blood. For the CDR3, the DNA is TGCGCCAGCAGCCAAGATGGGACCGTGGACACTGAAGTTTTCTTT. Translated, it gives CASSQDGTVDTEVFF.